The T cell receptor beta chain under discussion was sequenced for a study of tumor-infiltrating lymphocytes in primary liver carcinoma. Co-extracting RNA and DNA was done with roughly 18-32 mg of unsorted bulk tissue as input. V was clipped by 10 bases and J by 4 bases; unmatched bases: 9. The CDR3 covers 14 residues. Germline values: CDR1 SGHRS, CDR2 YFSETQ. Points from the study as a whole: Only about 7.5-25% of top clones appeared in all five tumor regions.

A primer matching the constant region was used to make TCR beta cDNA from 500 to 600 ng of total RNA. Slightly modified ARM-PCR served as the procedure for the TCR beta libraries. These libraries came from three rounds of nested multiplex PCR. Running 9 to 11 cycles apiece, the first two PCR rounds relied on TRBV1-TRBV30 forward primers together with a C-beta reverse primer. MiXCR, applied by TCRdb to the multiplex PCR reads, yields one record per CDR3 protein. The table has about 43,000 distinct CDR3 sequences, 73% seen once. Concerning this clonotype: Its cognate antigen is unknown.

Sequenced: liver tumor tissue from sampling region 2. Indicated subset: tumor region T2, inferior pole. V is TRBV5-1 and J is TRBJ2-7; 12 bases fit TRBD2. The receptor's source is a middle-aged man with primary liver carcinoma and hepatitis B virus infection. CDR3 region: CADSLTSGRYEQYF. In DNA form, the CDR3 reads TGCGCCGACAGCTTGACTAGCGGGAGATACGAGCAGTACTTC. Using reference TRBV5-1 and TRBJ2-7 for the parts outside the CDR3, the full variable domain is KAGVTQTPRYLIKTRGQQVTLSCSPISGHRSVSWYQQTPGQGLQFLFEYFSETQRNKGNFPGRFSGRQFSNSRSEMNVSTLELGDSALYLCADSLTSGRYEQYFGPGTRLTVT.